This T cell receptor (beta chain) is drawn from a study of T cells after yellow fever vaccination. Germline lookup yields CDR1 KGHSH and CDR2 LQKENI. The CDR3 is made up of 16 amino acids. V gave up 3 bases and J gave up 0 bases, with 11 bases separating them. This clonotype showed up many times. TCRdb reprocessed the 5' RACE reads via MiXCR and lists one record per CDR3 protein. The sample contains about 310,000 distinct CDR3 sequences, 3.6% of which appear only once. The sequence came from a man younger than 35 who received the YFV17D yellow fever vaccine. The source material was PBMCs, sampled on the day of the yellow fever booster vaccination. J is TRBJ1-4 and V is TRBV18, with D hard to call. The DNA for the CDR3 is TGTGCCAGCTCACCGCGGAGAGATACAACTAATGAAAAACTGTTTTTT. Translating it yields CASSPRRDTTNEKLFF.